The table lists the clone carrying this T cell receptor (beta chain) with a count of one. Its antigen is unidentified. Following extraction, RNA underwent reverse transcription to cDNA, which served as the sequencing template. The method was immunoSEQ multiplex PCR; TCRdb's version includes in-frame clones alone and lacks a portion of them. Among 150,000 to 200,000 clones listed, roughly 66% were seen once. The data stem from a study of CD8+ T cells in alopecia areata. The study, taken as a whole, reports: Whereas mice showed it more clearly, TCR sharing across patients was murkier, possibly because of HLA.

Sampling of alopecia areata patients yielded lesional scalp punch biopsies as well as peripheral blood. V lost 4 bases and J lost 0, with 7 bases in between. Germline CDR1 reads SEHNR; CDR2 reads FQNEAQ (reference sequence). The CDR3 spans 13 residues. The TCR originated in a human donor with alopecia areata. The specimen was CD8+ T cells sorted from blood, collected at week 0. The gene calls are TRBV7-9 and TRBJ2-7; no clear D. The DNA of the CDR3 is TGTGCCAGCAGCTCAGCATACTCCTACGAGCAGTACTTC. This translates into CASSSAYSYEQYF.